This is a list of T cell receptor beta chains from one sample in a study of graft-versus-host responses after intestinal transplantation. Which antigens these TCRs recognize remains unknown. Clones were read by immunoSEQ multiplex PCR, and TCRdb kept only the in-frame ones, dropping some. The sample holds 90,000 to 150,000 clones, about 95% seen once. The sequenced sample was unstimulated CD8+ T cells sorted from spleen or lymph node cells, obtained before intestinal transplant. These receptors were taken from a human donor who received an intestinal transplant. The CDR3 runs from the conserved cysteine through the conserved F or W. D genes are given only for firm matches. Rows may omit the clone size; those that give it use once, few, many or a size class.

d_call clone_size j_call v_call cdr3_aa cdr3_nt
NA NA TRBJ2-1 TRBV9 CASSVDPSSYNEQFF TGTGCCAGCAGCGTAGACCCGAGCTCCTACAATGAGCAGTTCTTC
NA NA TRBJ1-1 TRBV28 CASSLSGVNTEAFF TGTGCCAGCAGTTTATCTGGGGTGAACACTGAAGCTTTCTTT
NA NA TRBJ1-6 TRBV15 CATSRKRGGSSPLHF TGTGCCACCAGCAGGAAGCGGGGGGGAAGTTCACCCCTCCACTTT
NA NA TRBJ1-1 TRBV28 CASSLWGVGTEAFF TGTGCCAGCAGTTTATGGGGGGTAGGAACTGAAGCTTTCTTT
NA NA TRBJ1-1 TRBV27 CASSGTPASMNTEAFF TGTGCCAGCAGTGGCACCCCGGCCAGCATGAACACTGAAGCTTTCTTT
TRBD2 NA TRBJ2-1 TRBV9 CASSVYPGRASGYNEQFF TGTGCCAGCAGCGTATATCCGGGGAGGGCTAGCGGGTACAATGAGCAGTTCTTC
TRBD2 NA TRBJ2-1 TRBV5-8 CASSLAQLAGGFYNEQFF TGTGCCAGCAGCTTGGCCCAACTAGCGGGAGGGTTCTACAATGAGCAGTTCTTC
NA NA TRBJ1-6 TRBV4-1 CASSQRESSYNSPLHF TGCGCCAGCAGCCAAAGGGAGAGCTCCTATAATTCACCCCTCCACTTT
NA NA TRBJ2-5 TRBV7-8 CASSLDEETQYF TGTGCCAGCAGCTTAGACGAGGAGACCCAGTACTTC
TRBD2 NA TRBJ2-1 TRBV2 CASSEPRLAGGLAYNEQFF TGTGCCAGCAGTGAACCCCGACTAGCGGGAGGGTTGGCCTACAATGAGCAGTTCTTC
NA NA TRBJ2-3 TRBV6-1 CASSEPDTKGTDTQYF TGTGCCAGCAGTGAACCGGACACCAAAGGCACAGATACGCAGTATTTT
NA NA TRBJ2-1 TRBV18 CASSPPSGDEQFF TGTGCCAGCTCACCACCGTCGGGGGATGAGCAGTTCTTC
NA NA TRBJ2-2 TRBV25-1 CASSDTGELFF TGTGCCAGCAGTGACACCGGGGAGCTGTTTTTT
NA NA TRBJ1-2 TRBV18 CASSSAGYNYGYTF TGTGCCAGCTCGTCGGCAGGGTACAACTATGGCTACACCTTC
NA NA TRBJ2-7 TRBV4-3 CASSPRKEGPYEQYF TGCGCCAGCAGCCCCCGTAAGGAGGGACCCTACGAGCAGTACTTC
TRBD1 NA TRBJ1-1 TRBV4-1 CASSPGTVKVGNFF TGCGCCAGCAGCCCCGGGACAGTTAAGGTCGGGAACTTCTTT
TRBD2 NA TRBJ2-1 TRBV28 CASSLGLAAYNEQFF TGTGCCAGCAGTTTAGGGCTAGCGGCCTACAATGAGCAGTTCTTC
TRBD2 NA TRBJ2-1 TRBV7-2 CASSGTSGSGNEQFF TGTGCCAGCAGCGGGACTAGCGGGAGTGGCAATGAGCAGTTCTTC
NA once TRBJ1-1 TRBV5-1 CASSPKRGGGTEAFF TGCGCCAGCAGCCCCAAACGGGGGGGCGGCACTGAAGCTTTCTTT
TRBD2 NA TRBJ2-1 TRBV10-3 CAISERELGEQFF TGTGCCATCAGCGAGCGGGAGTTAGGTGAGCAGTTCTTC
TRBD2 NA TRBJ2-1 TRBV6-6 CASRILAGGNNEQFF TGTGCCAGCAGGATCCTAGCGGGAGGGAACAATGAGCAGTTCTTC
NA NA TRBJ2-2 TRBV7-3 CASHPSAHTGELFF TGTGCCAGTCACCCTAGCGCTCACACCGGGGAGCTGTTTTTT
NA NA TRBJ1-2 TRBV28 CASSFTLGGTSNYGYTF TGTGCCAGCAGTTTTACCCTCGGAGGGACATCTAACTATGGCTACACCTTC
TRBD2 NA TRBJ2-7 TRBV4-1 CASSHAGGGRRYEQYF TGCGCCAGCAGCCATGCCGGGGGCGGGAGGCGGTACGAGCAGTACTTC
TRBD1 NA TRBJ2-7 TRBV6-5 CASSYGQASYEQYF TGTGCCAGCAGTTACGGACAGGCGTCCTACGAGCAGTACTTC
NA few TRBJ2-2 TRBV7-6 CASSPRRVNTGELFF TGTGCCAGCAGCCCCCGGAGAGTGAACACCGGGGAGCTGTTTTTT
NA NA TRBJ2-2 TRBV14 CASSPLMGRVGELFF TGTGCCAGCAGCCCGTTGATGGGTCGGGTCGGGGAGCTGTTTTTT
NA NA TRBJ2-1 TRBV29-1 CSVLPMRKRDEQFF TGCAGCGTTCTCCCAATGAGGAAACGGGATGAGCAGTTCTTC
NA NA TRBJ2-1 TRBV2 CASSDSASSYNEQFF TGTGCCAGCAGTGACAGCGCGAGCTCCTACAATGAGCAGTTCTTC
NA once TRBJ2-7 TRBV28 CASSESVNYEQYF TGTGCCAGCAGTGAAAGCGTGAACTACGAGCAGTACTTC
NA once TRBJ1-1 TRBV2 CASSEGGASGTEAFF TGTGCCAGCAGTGAAGGAGGGGCTTCGGGCACTGAAGCTTTCTTT
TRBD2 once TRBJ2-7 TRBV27 CASSLAGSGGGDEQYF TGTGCCAGCAGTTTAGCGGGGTCGGGCGGGGGGGACGAGCAGTACTTC
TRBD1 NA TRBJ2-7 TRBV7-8 CASSSYRDRLSYEQYF TGTGCCAGCAGCTCCTACCGGGACAGGTTATCCTACGAGCAGTACTTC
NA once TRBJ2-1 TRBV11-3 CASSLDFSSYNEQFF TGTGCCAGCAGCTTAGATTTTAGCTCCTACAATGAGCAGTTCTTC
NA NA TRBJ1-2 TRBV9 CASSSRQATFYGYTF TGTGCCAGCAGCTCCCGGCAGGCAACGTTCTATGGCTACACCTTC
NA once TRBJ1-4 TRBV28 CASSFPPPGNEKLFF TGTGCCAGCAGCTTCCCCCCCCCGGGAAATGAAAAACTGTTTTTT
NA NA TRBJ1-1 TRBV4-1 CASSQEDGEAFF TGCGCCAGCAGCCAAGAGGACGGTGAAGCTTTCTTT
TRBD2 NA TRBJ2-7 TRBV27 CASVASGGYEQYF TGTGCCAGCGTAGCTAGCGGGGGCTACGAGCAGTACTTC
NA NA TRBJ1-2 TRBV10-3 CAISEGSGGAGNYGYTF TGTGCCATCAGTGAAGGCTCCGGGGGGGCCGGTAACTATGGCTACACCTTC
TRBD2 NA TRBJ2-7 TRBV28 CASSLLAGYEQYF TGTGCCAGCAGTTTACTAGCGGGATACGAGCAGTACTTC
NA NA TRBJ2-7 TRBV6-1 CASSEYLGPSYEQYF TGTGCCAGCAGCGAATATCTCGGGCCGTCCTACGAGCAGTACTTC
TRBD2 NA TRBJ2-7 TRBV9 CASSQAGGAYEQYF TGTGCCAGCAGCCAGGCGGGAGGGGCCTACGAGCAGTACTTC
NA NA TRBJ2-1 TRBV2 CASSVDYNEQFF TGTGCCAGCAGTGTTGATTACAATGAGCAGTTCTTC
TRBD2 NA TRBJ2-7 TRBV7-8 CASSFRLAGSEQYF TGTGCCAGCAGCTTTAGGCTAGCGGGGTCCGAGCAGTACTTC
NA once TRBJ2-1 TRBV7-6 CASSPKVQGRDNEQFF TGTGCCAGCAGCCCAAAGGTACAGGGGAGGGACAATGAGCAGTTCTTC
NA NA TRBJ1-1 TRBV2 CASSEMWWVGTYMNTEAFF TGTGCCAGCAGTGAGATGTGGTGGGTAGGGACATACATGAACACTGAAGCTTTCTTT
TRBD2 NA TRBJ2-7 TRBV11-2 CASSLGSGSGYEQYF TGTGCCAGCAGCTTAGGATCTGGTAGCGGGTACGAGCAGTACTTC
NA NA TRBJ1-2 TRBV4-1 CASSHQMAVGNYGYTF TGCGCCAGCAGTCATCAAATGGCGGTGGGGAACTATGGCTACACCTTC
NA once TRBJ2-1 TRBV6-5 CASRIGTGSYNEQFF TGTGCCAGCAGGATCGGGACTGGTAGTTACAATGAGCAGTTCTTC
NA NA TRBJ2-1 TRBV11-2 CASSLGQPSEQFF TGTGCCAGCAGCCTTGGACAGCCCAGTGAGCAGTTCTTC
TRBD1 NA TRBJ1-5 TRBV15 CATSRDKGTGESNQPQHF TGTGCCACCAGCAGAGATAAGGGGACAGGGGAGAGCAATCAGCCCCAGCATTTT
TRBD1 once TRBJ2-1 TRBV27 CASSQGAPYNEQFF TGTGCCAGCAGCCAGGGGGCCCCCTACAATGAGCAGTTCTTC
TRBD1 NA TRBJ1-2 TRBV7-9 CASIPGQGNYGYTF TGTGCCAGCATCCCGGGACAGGGAAACTATGGCTACACCTTC
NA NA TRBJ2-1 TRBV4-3 CASSPPTRGEQFF TGCGCCAGCAGCCCTCCGACCAGGGGTGAGCAGTTCTTC
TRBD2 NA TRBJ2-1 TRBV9 CASSVSPNGGEPYNEQFF TGTGCCAGCAGCGTAAGCCCGAATGGGGGGGAACCCTACAATGAGCAGTTCTTC
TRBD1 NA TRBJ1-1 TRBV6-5 CASSYAGGTEAFF TGTGCCAGCAGTTATGCAGGGGGCACTGAAGCTTTCTTT
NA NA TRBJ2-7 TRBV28 CASRIVGTYEQYF TGTGCCAGCAGAATAGTCGGGACCTACGAGCAGTACTTC
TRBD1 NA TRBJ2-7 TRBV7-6 CASSPTGGYEQYF TGTGCCAGCAGCCCTACAGGGGGCTACGAGCAGTACTTC
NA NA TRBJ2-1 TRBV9 CASSVGGEQFF TGTGCCAGCAGCGTAGGGGGTGAGCAGTTCTTC
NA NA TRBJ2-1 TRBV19 CASSIGTSNEQFF TGTGCCAGTAGTATTGGGACCAGCAATGAGCAGTTCTTC